The table lists the clone carrying this T cell receptor (beta chain) with many counts. Its antigen is currently unknown. These data originate in a study of Graves' ophthalmopathy and Graves' hyperthyroidism. Study-level points and caveats: At about 69% sensitivity and about 72% specificity, the model predicted progression of the ophthalmopathy. Also, most clonotypes expanded in the thyroid above 0.001 frequency appeared in blood. Distinction of ophthalmopathy from stable hyperthyroidism by a 13-signature model reached nearly 90% sensitivity and 75% to 84% specificity.

Amplifying from RNA transcripts, the study obtained TCR beta CDR3 regions. Second-round multiplex PCR came after first-round RT-PCR with HTBI primers. MiXCR was run by TCRdb on the multiplex PCR reads, yielding one entry per CDR3 protein. Of some 1.1 million distinct CDR3 sequences listed, less than 45% were seen once; the top ten hold approximately 10%. This TCR was sampled from an adult man with Graves' hyperthyroidism. The material sequenced was peripheral blood or thyroid tissue (not recorded which).

CDR3 loop: CSALRTGEYQPQHF. The CDR3 DNA follows: TGCAGTGCCCTCAGGACAGGGGAATATCAGCCCCAGCATTTT. The chain combines TRBV20-1 with TRBJ1-5, with 9 positions matching TRBD1. Germline CDR1 DFQATT, CDR2 SNEGSKA (reference sequence). The CDR3 extends over 14 amino acids. J gave up 5 bases and V 6 bases, and 8 bases lay outside the gene matches.